The rows below give T cell receptor beta chains drawn from one sample of a study of CD8+ T cells in alopecia areata. The assay was immunoSEQ multiplex PCR, and TCRdb's table has in-frame clones only and misses some. The profile shows around 300,000 clones, 60% of them singletons. The sequencing here drew on CD4+ T cells sorted from blood, taken at week 52, from a patient treated with tofacitinib. These receptors all stem from a human donor with alopecia areata. The CDR3 runs from the conserved cysteine through the conserved F or W. Each record gives: CDR3 length, J gene, clone size, D gene, V gene, CDR3 protein, CDR3 DNA. D genes are given only for firm matches. The size entry is marked missing in some rows and otherwise reads once, few, many or a size class.

len: 11; j_gene: TRBJ2-7; abundance: -; d_gene: -; v_gene: TRBV20-1; CDR3aa: CSASRGREQYF; CDR3nt: TGCAGTGCTAGCAGGGGTCGCGAGCAGTACTTC
len: 21; j_gene: TRBJ2-6; abundance: -; d_gene: -; v_gene: TRBV4-3; CDR3aa: CASSQDPAEGAIFAGANVLTF; CDR3nt: TGCGCCAGCAGCCAAGACCCCGCGGAGGGGGCAATATTTGCTGGGGCCAACGTCCTGACTTTC
len: 15; j_gene: TRBJ1-2; abundance: -; d_gene: -; v_gene: TRBV30; CDR3aa: CAWKGEGTTNYGYTF; CDR3nt: TGTGCCTGGAAGGGGGAGGGGACAACTAACTATGGCTACACCTTC
len: 15; j_gene: TRBJ2-3; abundance: -; d_gene: TRBD1; v_gene: TRBV7-9; CDR3aa: CASSLTGSGTDTQYF; CDR3nt: TGTGCCAGCAGCTTGACAGGGAGCGGCACAGATACGCAGTATTTT
len: 13; j_gene: TRBJ1-2; abundance: -; d_gene: TRBD1; v_gene: TRBV30; CDR3aa: CAWGRGGDYGYTF; CDR3nt: TGTGCCTGGGGGAGAGGGGGCGACTATGGCTACACCTTC
len: 13; j_gene: TRBJ2-1; abundance: -; d_gene: TRBD2; v_gene: TRBV29-1; CDR3aa: CSVGGGVWNEQFF; CDR3nt: TGCAGCGTAGGCGGGGGTGTGTGGAATGAGCAGTTCTTC
len: 12; j_gene: TRBJ1-6; abundance: -; d_gene: -; v_gene: TRBV27; CDR3aa: CASKGMDSPLHF; CDR3nt: TGTGCCAGCAAGGGGATGGATTCACCCCTCCACTTT
len: 13; j_gene: TRBJ1-4; abundance: -; d_gene: -; v_gene: TRBV6-5; CDR3aa: CASSYSPGEKLFF; CDR3nt: TGTGCCAGCAGTTATTCTCCAGGTGAAAAACTGTTTTTT
len: 13; j_gene: TRBJ2-1; abundance: -; d_gene: -; v_gene: TRBV27; CDR3aa: CASRGFSYNEQFF; CDR3nt: TGTGCCAGCAGGGGGTTCTCCTACAATGAGCAGTTCTTC
len: 12; j_gene: TRBJ2-7; abundance: -; d_gene: -; v_gene: TRBV25-1; CDR3aa: CASAGVSYEQYF; CDR3nt: TGTGCCAGCGCCGGGGTGTCCTACGAGCAGTACTTC
len: 13; j_gene: TRBJ1-1; abundance: few; d_gene: -; v_gene: TRBV30; CDR3aa: CAWSSGYYTEAFF; CDR3nt: TGTGCCTGGAGTTCTGGGTATTACACTGAAGCTTTCTTT
len: 13; j_gene: TRBJ1-5; abundance: -; d_gene: -; v_gene: TRBV7-2; CDR3aa: CASSPSSNQPQHF; CDR3nt: TGTGCCAGCAGCCCAAGTAGCAATCAGCCCCAGCATTTT
len: 13; j_gene: TRBJ2-7; abundance: -; d_gene: -; v_gene: TRBV27; CDR3aa: CASSYRGTYEQYF; CDR3nt: TGTGCCAGCAGTTATAGGGGCACCTACGAGCAGTACTTC
len: 12; j_gene: TRBJ1-3; abundance: -; d_gene: -; v_gene: TRBV30; CDR3aa: CAWSVVGNTIYF; CDR3nt: TGTGCCTGGAGTGTAGTCGGAAACACCATATATTTT
len: 15; j_gene: TRBJ2-7; abundance: -; d_gene: TRBD1; v_gene: TRBV7-9; CDR3aa: CASSLVPGGKDEQYF; CDR3nt: TGTGCCAGCAGCTTAGTGCCAGGGGGAAAAGACGAGCAGTACTTC
len: 16; j_gene: TRBJ2-7; abundance: few; d_gene: -; v_gene: TRBV5-1; CDR3aa: CASSLAAAGALNEQYF; CDR3nt: TGCGCCAGCAGCTTGGCTGCGGCAGGCGCCCTGAACGAGCAGTACTTC
len: 15; j_gene: TRBJ1-1; abundance: -; d_gene: TRBD1; v_gene: TRBV15; CDR3aa: CATSSYPRGTDEAFF; CDR3nt: TGTGCCACCAGCAGCTACCCCCGAGGGACAGATGAAGCTTTCTTT
len: 11; j_gene: TRBJ1-4; abundance: -; d_gene: -; v_gene: TRBV20-1; CDR3aa: CSARLLEKLFF; CDR3nt: TGCAGTGCTAGACTCCTTGAAAAACTGTTTTTT
len: 15; j_gene: TRBJ2-3; abundance: few; d_gene: -; v_gene: TRBV5-4; CDR3aa: CASSLQGPSTDTQYF; CDR3nt: TGTGCCAGCAGCTTACAGGGCCCTAGCACAGATACGCAGTATTTT
len: 13; j_gene: TRBJ2-1; abundance: -; d_gene: -; v_gene: TRBV5-1; CDR3aa: CATRQNSYNEQFF; CDR3nt: TGCGCCACCAGACAGAACTCCTACAATGAGCAGTTCTTC
len: 13; j_gene: TRBJ2-7; abundance: once; d_gene: TRBD2; v_gene: TRBV7-2; CDR3aa: CASSSGLAGTGYF; CDR3nt: TGTGCCAGCAGCTCGGGACTAGCGGGGACAGGGTACTTC
len: 17; j_gene: TRBJ1-4; abundance: few; d_gene: -; v_gene: TRBV25-1; CDR3aa: CASSESRGGETNEKLFF; CDR3nt: TGTGCCAGCAGTGAATCGAGAGGGGGGGAAACTAATGAAAAACTGTTTTTT